Only one count was recorded for the clone carrying this TCR beta chain. The CDR3 spans 15 residues. V gave up 1 base and J gave up 2 bases; unmatched junction bases: 5. CDR1 is MNHEY, CDR2 SVGAGI, per germline. Assay used: immunoSEQ multiplex PCR; TCRdb lists only in-frame clones, some missing. The sample includes fewer than 40,000 clones, approximately 90% seen only once; the top ten take over 0.09%. The source of the sample is a study of regulatory dendritic cells for organ transplantation. The chain recombines TRBV6-5 with TRBJ2-7; TRBD1 matches at 7 bases. This clonotype was sampled from a human donor in good health. The specimen sequenced was naive CD8+ T cells from blood. As to subset: CD45RA+ naive T cells. CDR3 nucleotide sequence: TGTGCCAGCAGTTACTTTTCGGGACAGACCTACGAGCAGTACTTC. This sequence encodes CASSYFSGQTYEQYF.